Sequencing of this TCR beta chain was carried out in a study of graft-versus-host responses after intestinal transplantation. Irradiated, violet-dye-labeled stimulator cells, about 200,000 in number, were plated with about 200,000 CFSE-labeled responder cells. Assay used: immunoSEQ multiplex PCR; TCRdb lists only in-frame clones, some missing. Of 10,000 to 15,000 clones listed, about 30% are singletons. Only a few counts were recorded for this clone. Overall study results and limits: Marrow from the recipient contained GvH clones, some of which had appeared first in ileum or blood.

The receptor was derived from a human patient who received an intestinal transplant. Sample: alloreactive CD8+ T cells from a mixed lymphocyte reaction culture, taken before intestinal transplant. The sample's subset: CFSE-low proliferating T cells sorted from roughly 6-day pre-transplant mixed lymphocyte reaction (GvH or HvG direction).

CDR3 loop: CASSEAGGMGNTIYF. The CDR3 DNA is TGTGCCAGCAGTGAAGCGGGGGGTATGGGAAACACCATATATTTT. The chain employs TRBV2 and TRBJ1-3; perhaps TRBD1 as D (5 bases). The CDR3 is 15 residues long. CDR1 and CDR2 (germline): SNHLY, FYNNEI. Trimming took 0 bases from V and 4 from J, leaving 10 bases between them. The full variable domain, in which reference TRBV2 and TRBJ1-3 provide the parts outside the CDR3, is EPEVTQTPSHQVTQMGQEVILRCVPISNHLYFYWYRQILGQKVEFLVSFYNNEISEKSEIFDDQFSVERPDGSNFTLKIRSTKLEDSAMYFCASSEAGGMGNTIYFGEGSWLTVV.